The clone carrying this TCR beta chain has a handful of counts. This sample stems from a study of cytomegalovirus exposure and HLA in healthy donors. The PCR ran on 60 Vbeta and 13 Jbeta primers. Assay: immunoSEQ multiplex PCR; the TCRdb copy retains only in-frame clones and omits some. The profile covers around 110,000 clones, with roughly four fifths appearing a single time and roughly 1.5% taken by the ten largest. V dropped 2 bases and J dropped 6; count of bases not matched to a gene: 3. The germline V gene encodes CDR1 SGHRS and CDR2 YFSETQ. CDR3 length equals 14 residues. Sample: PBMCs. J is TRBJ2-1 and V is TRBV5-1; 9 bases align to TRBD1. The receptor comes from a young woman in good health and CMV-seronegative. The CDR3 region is CASSLGQGLNEQFF. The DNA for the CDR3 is TGCGCCAGCAGCTTAGGACAGGGGCTCAATGAGCAGTTCTTC. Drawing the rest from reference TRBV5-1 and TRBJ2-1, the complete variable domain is KAGVTQTPRYLIKTRGQQVTLSCSPISGHRSVSWYQQTPGQGLQFLFEYFSETQRNKGNFPGRFSGRQFSNSRSEMNVSTLELGDSALYLCASSLGQGLNEQFFGPGTRLTVL.